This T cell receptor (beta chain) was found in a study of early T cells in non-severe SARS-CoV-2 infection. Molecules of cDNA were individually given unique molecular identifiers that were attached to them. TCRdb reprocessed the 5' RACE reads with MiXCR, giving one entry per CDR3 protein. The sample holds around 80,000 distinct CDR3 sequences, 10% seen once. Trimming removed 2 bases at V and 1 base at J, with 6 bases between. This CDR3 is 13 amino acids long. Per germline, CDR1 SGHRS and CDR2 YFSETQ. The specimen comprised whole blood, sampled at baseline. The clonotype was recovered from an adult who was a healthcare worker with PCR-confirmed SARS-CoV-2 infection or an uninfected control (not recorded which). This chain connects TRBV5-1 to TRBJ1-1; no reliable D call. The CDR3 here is CASSFQPNTEAFF. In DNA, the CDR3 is TGCGCCAGCAGCTTCCAGCCGAACACTGAAGCTTTCTTT.